These 5 T cell receptor beta chains were sequenced from one sample in a study of technical replicates of blood from four donors. The repertoire was sequenced with immunoSEQ multiplex PCR; TCRdb's copy has only in-frame clones and lacks some. The sample has tens of thousands of clones; 93% are singletons. The sequencing sample was made of T cells isolated from PBMCs. These TCRs come from a human donor in good health.

V is TRBV4-2 and J is TRBJ1-5; D call uncertain. V lost 0 bases and J lost 1, with 10 bases in between. The germline V gene has CDR1 LGHNA and CDR2 YNFKEQ. This CDR3 has 16 amino acids. The DNA for the CDR3 is TGTGCCAGCAGCCAAGAGGGCAGTCAGAGCAATCAGCCCCAGCATTTT. Amino acid sequence: CASSQEGSQSNQPQHF.

This chain uses TRBV7-8 with TRBJ1-5; 7 bases map to TRBD1. The junction had 4 bases not matched to a gene; V was cut back by 2 bases and J by 0 bases. The germline CDR1 and CDR2 sequences are SGHVS and FQNEAQ. The length of the CDR3 is 16 residues. CDR3 amino acids: CASSLQGGYSNQPQHF. For the CDR3, the DNA is TGTGCCAGCAGCTTACAGGGGGGATATAGCAATCAGCCCCAGCATTTT.

The chain links TRBV15 to TRBJ1-5; D uncertain. The V gene lost 3 bases and the J gene lost 3 bases, with 12 bases spanning the gap. This CDR3 comprises 15 residues. The germline V gene has CDR1 LNHNV and CDR2 YYDKDF (reference sequence). This CDR3 is CATSRERLDNQPQHF. CDR3 DNA: TGTGCCACCAGCAGGGAGAGACTCGACAATCAGCCCCAGCATTTT.

V usage is TRBV30 and J usage is TRBJ2-3, with TRBD2 identical over 8 bases. The CDR3 covers 13 residues. Losses at the gene ends were 0 bases for V and 9 bases for J; bases not matched to a gene: 5. CDR1 and CDR2 from the germline V gene are GTSNPN and SVGIG (reference sequence). CDR3 loop: CAWSVHGGGTQYF. The CDR3 DNA sequence: TGTGCCTGGAGTGTACACGGGGGGGGCACGCAGTATTTT. Looking up the rest from reference TRBV30 and TRBJ2-3 gives the full variable domain: SQTIHQWPATLVQPVGSPLSLECTVEGTSNPNLYWYRQAAGRGLQLLFYSVGIGQISSEVPQNLSASRPQDRQFILSSKKLLLSDSGFYLCAWSVHGGGTQYFGPGTRLTVL.

This clone was counted once. The chain joins TRBV10-3 to TRBJ1-6, with TRBD1 matching over 11 bases. Unmatched junction bases numbered 3, after V lost 5 bases and J lost 9 bases. The CDR3 spans 14 residues. Per germline, CDR1 ENHRY and CDR2 SYGVKD. CDR3 in amino acids: CAISRDRGGSPLHF. As DNA, the CDR3 is TGTGCCATCAGTCGGGACAGGGGGGGTTCACCCCTCCACTTT.